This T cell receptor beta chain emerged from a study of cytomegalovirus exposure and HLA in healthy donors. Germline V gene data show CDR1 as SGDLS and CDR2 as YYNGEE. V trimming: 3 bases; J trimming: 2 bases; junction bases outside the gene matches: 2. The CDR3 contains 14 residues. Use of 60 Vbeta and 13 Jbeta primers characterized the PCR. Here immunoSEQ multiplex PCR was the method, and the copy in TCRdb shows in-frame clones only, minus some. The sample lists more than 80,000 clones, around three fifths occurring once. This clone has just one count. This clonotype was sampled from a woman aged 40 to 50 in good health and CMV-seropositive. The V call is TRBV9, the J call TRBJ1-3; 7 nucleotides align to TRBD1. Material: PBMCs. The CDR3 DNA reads TGTGCCAGCAGCGAGGGGGCGGCTGGAAACACCATATATTTT. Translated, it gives CASSEGAAGNTIYF.